A selection of T cell receptor beta chains follows, all from one sample in a study of shared clonotypes between healthy human individuals. Method: immunoSEQ multiplex PCR; TCRdb's copy keeps in-frame clones and lacks some. The sample lists some 2,100,000 clones; roughly 91% were seen once. Sequences were obtained from naive CD8+ T cells from PBMCs. All receptors come from a man aged 18-30 years in good health. Some clones in this sample may be carry-over from other donors' samples. Each CDR3 is given with its conserved first and last residue. Each record gives: clone size, D gene, J gene, V gene, CDR3 protein, CDR3 DNA. The D gene is left open where the match is weak. Expanded clones are given a class, and other clones once, few, many or no size at all.

NA	NA	TRBJ1-4	TRBV19	CASRSEIVEKLFF	TGTGCCAGTAGAAGTGAGATAGTTGAAAAACTGTTTTTT
NA	TRBD1	TRBJ1-5	TRBV7-9	CASSLGQGLQPQHF	TGTGCCAGCAGCTTAGGACAGGGATTACAGCCCCAGCATTTT
few	NA	TRBJ1-2	TRBV27	CASSPDWGNGYTF	TGTGCCAGCAGTCCCGATTGGGGGAATGGCTACACCTTC
NA	NA	TRBJ2-2	TRBV14	CASSPPEGRVTGELFF	TGTGCCAGCAGCCCCCCCGAGGGGCGGGTCACCGGGGAGCTGTTTTTT
few	NA	TRBJ1-2	TRBV7-9	CASSFGRISHWGYTF	TGTGCCAGCAGCTTCGGACGGATCTCTCACTGGGGCTACACCTTC
NA	TRBD1	TRBJ2-7	TRBV27	CASSLYFGTGGESTPPEQYF	TGTGCCAGCAGTTTATACTTCGGGACAGGGGGGGAATCAACCCCACCTGAGCAGTACTTC
NA	NA	TRBJ1-5	TRBV19	CASSIGHYSNQPQHF	TGTGCCAGTAGTATAGGACACTATAGCAATCAGCCCCAGCATTTT
NA	TRBD1	TRBJ2-5	TRBV27	CASSLFPPDRGGEETQYF	TGTGCCAGCAGTTTATTCCCCCCGGACAGGGGTGGGGAAGAGACCCAGTACTTC
NA	NA	TRBJ2-1	TRBV7-3	CASSGGGSSYNEQFF	TGTGCCAGCAGCGGGGGCGGGAGCTCCTACAATGAGCAGTTCTTC
once	NA	TRBJ2-7	TRBV7-6	CASSLESGRAVSYEQYF	TGTGCCAGCAGCTTAGAATCCGGGCGGGCGGTCTCCTACGAGCAGTACTTC
NA	TRBD1	TRBJ2-7	TRBV14	CASSQPGQTYEQYF	TGTGCCAGCAGCCAGCCGGGACAGACCTACGAGCAGTACTTC
NA	TRBD2	TRBJ2-3	TRBV28	CASSSPLAGDRTDTQYF	TGTGCCAGCAGTTCACCACTAGCGGGAGATCGAACAGATACGCAGTATTTT
NA	TRBD1	TRBJ1-4	TRBV4-1	CASSQDIGTGYKLFF	TGCGCCAGCAGCCAAGATATCGGGACAGGGTATAAACTGTTTTTT
NA	NA	TRBJ2-7	TRBV27	CASSPYTGFHEQYF	TGTGCCAGCAGTCCCTACACGGGTTTCCACGAGCAGTACTTC
NA	TRBD1	TRBJ2-7	TRBV7-9	CASSGTGLYEQYF	TGTGCCAGCAGCGGGACAGGCCTCTACGAGCAGTACTTC
NA	NA	TRBJ2-2	TRBV7-6	CASSWGASSDGELFF	TGTGCCAGCAGCTGGGGGGCATCTTCCGACGGGGAGCTGTTTTTT
NA	NA	TRBJ2-2	TRBV7-9	CASSRGTIRSGELFF	TGTGCCAGCAGCCGAGGCACGATAAGGTCCGGGGAGCTGTTTTTT
NA	NA	TRBJ2-1	TRBV9	CASSSRGAISYNEQFF	TGTGCCAGCAGCTCGAGGGGAGCGATTTCCTACAATGAGCAGTTCTTC
NA	TRBD2	TRBJ2-7	TRBV28	CASSPVGGTYEQYF	TGTGCCAGCAGTCCGGTGGGGGGGACCTACGAGCAGTACTTC
NA	NA	TRBJ1-3	TRBV28	CASSFWGTGNTIYF	TGTGCCAGCAGTTTTTGGGGGACTGGAAACACCATATATTTT
NA	NA	TRBJ2-1	TRBV28	CASSFLYEQFF	TGTGCCAGCAGTTTCCTCTATGAGCAGTTCTTC
few	TRBD1	TRBJ1-1	TRBV25-1	CASSEGTEEAFF	TGTGCCAGCAGTGAAGGGACAGAGGAAGCTTTCTTT
once	TRBD1	TRBJ2-5	TRBV7-9	CASSIGTGGLLETQYF	TGTGCCAGCAGCATAGGGACAGGGGGTCTGTTAGAGACCCAGTACTTC
NA	NA	TRBJ1-4	TRBV9	CASSVGQGGEKLFF	TGTGCCAGCAGCGTAGGGCAGGGAGGTGAAAAACTGTTTTTT
NA	TRBD1	TRBJ1-1	TRBV7-8	CASSFRGGTGPFF	TGTGCCAGCAGCTTTAGAGGAGGGACAGGGCCTTTCTTT
NA	NA	TRBJ2-5	TRBV28	CASPYSRPGETQYF	TGTGCCAGCCCCTACTCCCGGCCGGGGGAGACCCAGTACTTC
NA	TRBD1	TRBJ2-1	TRBV5-1	CASSSRQGVYNEQFF	TGCGCCAGCAGCTCCCGACAGGGTGTCTACAATGAGCAGTTCTTC
NA	TRBD1	TRBJ2-5	TRBV30	CAWSGTGKETQYF	TGTGCCTGGAGTGGGACAGGGAAAGAGACCCAGTACTTC
NA	NA	TRBJ1-5	TRBV6-1	CASMISPRDNQPQHF	TGTGCCAGCATGATTTCGCCTCGCGACAATCAGCCCCAGCATTTT
NA	NA	TRBJ1-2	TRBV19	CASRIDTEAYSKNYGYTF	TGTGCCAGTAGGATCGATACAGAGGCATACTCGAAGAACTATGGCTACACCTTC
once	NA	TRBJ2-7	TRBV7-9	CASSLGGGAVGEQYF	TGTGCCAGCAGCTTAGGCGGCGGTGCGGTAGGCGAGCAGTACTTC
NA	TRBD2	TRBJ2-1	TRBV29-1	CSVEEGPSGRAYNEQFF	TGCAGCGTTGAAGAAGGACCTAGCGGGAGGGCTTACAATGAGCAGTTCTTC
once	NA	TRBJ2-3	TRBV6-5	CASSYLAEIPDTQYF	TGTGCCAGCAGTTATCTAGCCGAAATACCAGATACGCAGTATTTT
NA	NA	TRBJ2-6	TRBV7-6	CASSSSLAGANVLTF	TGTGCCAGCAGCTCGAGTCTGGCGGGGGCCAACGTCCTGACTTTC
NA	NA	TRBJ1-2	TRBV5-1	CASSLRSVNYGYTF	TGCGCCAGCAGCTTGAGGAGCGTAAACTATGGCTACACCTTC
NA	NA	TRBJ1-1	TRBV27	CASSILSDLSPTEAFF	TGTGCCAGCAGTATTCTTTCGGACCTAAGTCCCACTGAAGCTTTCTTT
NA	TRBD1	TRBJ2-1	TRBV27	CASSWDRNNEQFF	TGTGCCAGCAGTTGGGACAGAAACAATGAGCAGTTCTTC
NA	TRBD2	TRBJ2-7	TRBV27	CASSSVLPSGAYEQYF	TGTGCCAGCAGTTCAGTTCTGCCTAGCGGGGCCTACGAGCAGTACTTC
NA	NA	TRBJ1-2	TRBV6-6	CASSYHSGREGYGYTF	TGTGCCAGCAGTTACCATTCAGGGAGGGAGGGCTATGGCTACACCTTC
NA	NA	TRBJ2-2	TRBV13	CASSPSGALADPNTGELFF	TGTGCCAGCAGCCCCTCTGGGGCTCTAGCCGACCCGAACACCGGGGAGCTGTTTTTT
once	NA	TRBJ2-6	TRBV7-6	CASGNSGANVLTF	TGTGCCAGCGGAAACTCTGGGGCCAACGTCCTGACTTTC
NA	TRBD2	TRBJ2-7	TRBV27	CASSSRLAGGVEQYF	TGTGCCAGCAGCTCCAGACTAGCGGGAGGGGTTGAGCAGTACTTC
NA	NA	TRBJ1-4	TRBV28	CASSPLSVEEKLFF	TGTGCCAGCAGTCCTTTGAGCGTAGAGGAAAAACTGTTTTTT
once	NA	TRBJ2-7	TRBV15	CATRGERNPYEQYF	TGTGCCACCAGGGGGGAGAGAAACCCCTACGAGCAGTACTTC
NA	NA	TRBJ2-7	TRBV4-1	CASSLHDRSYEQYF	TGCGCCAGCAGCCTTCACGACCGCTCCTACGAGCAGTACTTC
NA	NA	TRBJ1-2	TRBV6-5	CASSPYKGGYTF	TGTGCCAGCAGCCCATATAAAGGCGGCTACACCTTC